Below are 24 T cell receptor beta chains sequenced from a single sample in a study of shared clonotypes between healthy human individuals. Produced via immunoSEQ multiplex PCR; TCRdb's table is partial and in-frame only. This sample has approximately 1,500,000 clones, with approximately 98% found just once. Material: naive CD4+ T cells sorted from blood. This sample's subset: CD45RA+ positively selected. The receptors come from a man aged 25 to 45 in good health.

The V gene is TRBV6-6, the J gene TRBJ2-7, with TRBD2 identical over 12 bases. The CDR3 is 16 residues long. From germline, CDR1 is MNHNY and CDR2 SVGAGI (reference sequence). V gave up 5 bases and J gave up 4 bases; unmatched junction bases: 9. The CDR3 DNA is TGTGCCAGCAGTGCCTGGACTAGCGGGAACCGATACGAGCAGTACTTC. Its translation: CASSAWTSGNRYEQYF.

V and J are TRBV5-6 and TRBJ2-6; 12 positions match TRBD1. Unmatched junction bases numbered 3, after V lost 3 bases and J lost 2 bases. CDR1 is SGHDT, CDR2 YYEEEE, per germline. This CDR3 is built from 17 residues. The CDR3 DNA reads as TGTGCCAGCAGCTCGGGACAGGGGGCGCCTGGGGCCAACGTCCTGACTTTC. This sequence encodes CASSSGQGAPGANVLTF.

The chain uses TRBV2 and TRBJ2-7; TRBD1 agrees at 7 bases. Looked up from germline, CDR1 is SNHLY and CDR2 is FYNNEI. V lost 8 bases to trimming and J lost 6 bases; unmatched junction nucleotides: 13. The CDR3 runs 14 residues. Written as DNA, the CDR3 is TGTGCCAGCGGGCGGACAGGTCTTTTAGGCGAGCAGTACTTC. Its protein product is CASGRTGLLGEQYF.

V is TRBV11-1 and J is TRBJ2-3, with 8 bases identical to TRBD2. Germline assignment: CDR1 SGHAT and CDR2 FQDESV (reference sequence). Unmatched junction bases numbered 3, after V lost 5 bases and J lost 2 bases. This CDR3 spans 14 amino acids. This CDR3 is CASSVSGATDTQYF. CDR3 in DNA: TGTGCCAGCAGCGTTAGCGGGGCCACAGATACGCAGTATTTT. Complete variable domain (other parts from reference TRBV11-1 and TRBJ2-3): EAEVAQSPRYKITEKSQAVAFWCDPISGHATLYWYRQILGQGPELLVQFQDESVVDDSQLPKDRFSAERLKGVDSTLKIQPAELGDSAMYLCASSVSGATDTQYFGPGTRLTVL.

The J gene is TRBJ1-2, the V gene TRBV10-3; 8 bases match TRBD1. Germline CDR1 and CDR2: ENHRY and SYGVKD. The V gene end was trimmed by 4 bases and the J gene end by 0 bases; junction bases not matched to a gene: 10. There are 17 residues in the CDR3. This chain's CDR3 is CAISGHGTGLTNYGYTF. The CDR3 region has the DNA TGTGCCATCAGTGGCCACGGGACAGGACTAACTAACTATGGCTACACCTTC.

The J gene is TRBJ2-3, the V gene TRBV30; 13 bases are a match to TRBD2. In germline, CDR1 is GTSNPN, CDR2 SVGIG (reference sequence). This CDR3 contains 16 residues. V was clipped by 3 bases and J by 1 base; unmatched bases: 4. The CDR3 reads CAWSLGLAGGTDTQYF. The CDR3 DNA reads TGTGCCTGGAGCCTCGGACTAGCGGGGGGCACAGATACGCAGTATTTT.

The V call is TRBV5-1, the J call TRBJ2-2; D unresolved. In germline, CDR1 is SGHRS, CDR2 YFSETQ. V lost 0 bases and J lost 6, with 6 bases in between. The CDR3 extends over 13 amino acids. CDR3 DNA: TGCGCCAGCAGCTTGGTAGTCGCCGGGGAGCTGTTTTTT. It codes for CASSLVVAGELFF.

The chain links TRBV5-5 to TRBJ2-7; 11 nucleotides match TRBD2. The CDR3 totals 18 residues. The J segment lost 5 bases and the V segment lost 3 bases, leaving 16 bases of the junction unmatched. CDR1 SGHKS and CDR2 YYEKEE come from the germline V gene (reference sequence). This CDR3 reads CASSSEETSGKNRNEQYF. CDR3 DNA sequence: TGTGCCAGCAGCTCGGAGGAGACTAGCGGGAAAAACCGGAACGAGCAGTACTTC.

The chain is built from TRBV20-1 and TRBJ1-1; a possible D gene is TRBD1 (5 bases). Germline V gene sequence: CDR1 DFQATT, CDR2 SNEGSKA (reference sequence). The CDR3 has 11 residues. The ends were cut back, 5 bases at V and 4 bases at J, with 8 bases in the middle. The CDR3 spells CSAPRATEAFF. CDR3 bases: TGCAGTGCTCCCAGGGCCACTGAAGCTTTCTTT.

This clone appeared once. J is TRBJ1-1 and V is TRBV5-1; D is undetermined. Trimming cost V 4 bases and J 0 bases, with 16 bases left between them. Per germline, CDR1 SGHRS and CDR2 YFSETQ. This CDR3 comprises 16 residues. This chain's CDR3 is CASSPDDGRLNTEAFF. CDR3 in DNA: TGCGCCAGCAGCCCTGACGACGGACGGCTGAACACTGAAGCTTTCTTT.

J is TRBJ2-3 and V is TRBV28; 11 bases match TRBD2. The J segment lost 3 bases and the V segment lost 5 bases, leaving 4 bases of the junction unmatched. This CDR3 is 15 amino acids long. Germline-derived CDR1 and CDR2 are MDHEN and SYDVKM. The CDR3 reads CASSKLAGATDTQYF. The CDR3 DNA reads TGTGCCAGCAGTAAACTAGCGGGAGCGACAGATACGCAGTATTTT. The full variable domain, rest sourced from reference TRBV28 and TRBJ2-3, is DVKVTQSSRYLVKRTGEKVFLECVQDMDHENMFWYRQDPGLGLRLIYFSYDVKMKEKGDIPEGYSVSREKKERFSLILESASTNQTSMYLCASSKLAGATDTQYFGPGTRLTVL.

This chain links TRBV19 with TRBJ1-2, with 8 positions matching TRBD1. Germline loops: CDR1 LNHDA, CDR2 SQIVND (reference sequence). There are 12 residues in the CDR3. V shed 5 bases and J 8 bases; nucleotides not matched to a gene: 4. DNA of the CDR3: TGTGCCAGTAGTCCGAGGGACAGGGGCTACACCTTC. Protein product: CASSPRDRGYTF. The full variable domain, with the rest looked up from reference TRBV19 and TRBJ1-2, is DGGITQSPKYLFRKEGQNVTLSCEQNLNHDAMYWYRQDPGQGLRLIYYSQIVNDFQKGDIAEGYSVSREKKESFPLTVTSAQKNPTAFYLCASSPRDRGYTFGSGTRLTVV.

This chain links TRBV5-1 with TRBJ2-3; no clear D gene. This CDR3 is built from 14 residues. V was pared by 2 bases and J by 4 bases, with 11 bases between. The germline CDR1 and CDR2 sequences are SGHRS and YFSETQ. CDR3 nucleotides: TGCGCCAGCAGCTTAAGGGTTGAATCAGATACGCAGTATTTT. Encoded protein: CASSLRVESDTQYF.

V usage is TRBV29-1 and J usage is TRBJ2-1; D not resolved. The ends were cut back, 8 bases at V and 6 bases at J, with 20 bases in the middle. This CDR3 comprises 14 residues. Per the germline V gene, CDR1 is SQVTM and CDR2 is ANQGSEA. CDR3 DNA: TGCAGCTCGGTGCGTACGGGCACCTTCAATGAGCAGTTCTTC. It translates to CSSVRTGTFNEQFF.

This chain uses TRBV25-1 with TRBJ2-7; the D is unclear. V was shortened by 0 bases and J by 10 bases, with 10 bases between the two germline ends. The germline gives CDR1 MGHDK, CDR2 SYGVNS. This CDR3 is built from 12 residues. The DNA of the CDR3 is TGTGCCAGCAGTGAATACGGAGCATTACAGTACTTC. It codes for CASSEYGALQYF.

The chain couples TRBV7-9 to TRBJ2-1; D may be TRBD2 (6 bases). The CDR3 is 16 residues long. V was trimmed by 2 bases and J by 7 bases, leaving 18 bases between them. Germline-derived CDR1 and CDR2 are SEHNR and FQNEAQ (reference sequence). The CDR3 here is CASSLWAGKGGNEQFF. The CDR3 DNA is TGTGCCAGCAGCTTATGGGCGGGAAAGGGTGGTAATGAGCAGTTCTTC.

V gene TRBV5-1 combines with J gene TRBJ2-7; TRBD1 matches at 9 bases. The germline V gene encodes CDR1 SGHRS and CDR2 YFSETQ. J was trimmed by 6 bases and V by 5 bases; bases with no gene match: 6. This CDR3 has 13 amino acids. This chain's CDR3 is CASRGTGLIEQYF. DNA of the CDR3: TGCGCCAGCAGAGGGACAGGGCTCATCGAGCAGTACTTC.

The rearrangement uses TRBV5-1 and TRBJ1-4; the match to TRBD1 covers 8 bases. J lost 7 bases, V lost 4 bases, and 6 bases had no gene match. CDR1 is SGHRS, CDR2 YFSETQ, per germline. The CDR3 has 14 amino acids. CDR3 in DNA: TGCGCCAGCAGCAACGACAGGGGTGGTGAAAAACTGTTTTTT. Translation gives CASSNDRGGEKLFF.

Here the CDR3 reads CASSPVFSGFYNEQFF. The DNA for the CDR3 is TGTGCCAGCTCACCCGTATTCTCGGGATTCTACAATGAGCAGTTCTTC. The chain recombines TRBV18 with TRBJ2-1; possibly TRBD2 for D (5 bases). V was cut by 3 bases and J by 3 bases, with 15 bases left in between. Germline loops: CDR1 KGHSH, CDR2 LQKENI. The CDR3 contains 16 residues. Full variable domain (missing parts from reference TRBV18 and TRBJ2-1): NAGVMQNPRHLVRRRGQEARLRCSPMKGHSHVYWYRQLPEEGLKFMVYLQKENIIDESGMPKERFSAEFPKEGPSILRIQQVVRGDSAAYFCASSPVFSGFYNEQFFGPGTRLTVL.

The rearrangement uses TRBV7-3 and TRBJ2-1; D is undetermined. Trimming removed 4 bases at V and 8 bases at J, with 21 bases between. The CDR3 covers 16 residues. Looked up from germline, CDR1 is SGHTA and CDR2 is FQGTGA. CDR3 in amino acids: CASSSFVRPGLDEQFF. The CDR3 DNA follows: TGTGCCAGCAGCTCCTTCGTACGCCCCGGATTGGATGAGCAGTTCTTC.

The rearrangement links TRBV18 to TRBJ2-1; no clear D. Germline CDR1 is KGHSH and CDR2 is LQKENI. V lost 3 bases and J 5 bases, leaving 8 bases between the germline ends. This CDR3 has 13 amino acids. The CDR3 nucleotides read TGTGCCAGCTCACCGGTTGGCCACAATGAGCAGTTCTTC. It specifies CASSPVGHNEQFF.

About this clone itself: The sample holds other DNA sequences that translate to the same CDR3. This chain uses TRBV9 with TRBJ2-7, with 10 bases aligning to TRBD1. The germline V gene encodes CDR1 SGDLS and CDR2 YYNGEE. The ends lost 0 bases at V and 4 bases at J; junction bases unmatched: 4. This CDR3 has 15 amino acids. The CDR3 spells CASSVGTGGTYEQYF. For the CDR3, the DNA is TGTGCCAGCAGCGTAGGGACAGGGGGTACATACGAGCAGTACTTC.

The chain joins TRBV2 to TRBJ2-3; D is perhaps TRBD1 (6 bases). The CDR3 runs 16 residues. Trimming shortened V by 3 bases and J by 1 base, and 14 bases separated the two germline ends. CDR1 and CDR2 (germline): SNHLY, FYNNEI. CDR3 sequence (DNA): TGTGCCAGCAGTGAGACTGGGACACTCGGCACAGATACGCAGTATTTT. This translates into CASSETGTLGTDTQYF.

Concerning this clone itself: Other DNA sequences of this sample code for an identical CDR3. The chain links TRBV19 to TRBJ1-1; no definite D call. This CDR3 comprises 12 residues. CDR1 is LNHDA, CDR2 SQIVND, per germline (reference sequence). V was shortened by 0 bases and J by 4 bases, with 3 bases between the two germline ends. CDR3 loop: CASSIEGTEAFF. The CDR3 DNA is TGTGCCAGTAGTATAGAGGGCACTGAAGCTTTCTTT.